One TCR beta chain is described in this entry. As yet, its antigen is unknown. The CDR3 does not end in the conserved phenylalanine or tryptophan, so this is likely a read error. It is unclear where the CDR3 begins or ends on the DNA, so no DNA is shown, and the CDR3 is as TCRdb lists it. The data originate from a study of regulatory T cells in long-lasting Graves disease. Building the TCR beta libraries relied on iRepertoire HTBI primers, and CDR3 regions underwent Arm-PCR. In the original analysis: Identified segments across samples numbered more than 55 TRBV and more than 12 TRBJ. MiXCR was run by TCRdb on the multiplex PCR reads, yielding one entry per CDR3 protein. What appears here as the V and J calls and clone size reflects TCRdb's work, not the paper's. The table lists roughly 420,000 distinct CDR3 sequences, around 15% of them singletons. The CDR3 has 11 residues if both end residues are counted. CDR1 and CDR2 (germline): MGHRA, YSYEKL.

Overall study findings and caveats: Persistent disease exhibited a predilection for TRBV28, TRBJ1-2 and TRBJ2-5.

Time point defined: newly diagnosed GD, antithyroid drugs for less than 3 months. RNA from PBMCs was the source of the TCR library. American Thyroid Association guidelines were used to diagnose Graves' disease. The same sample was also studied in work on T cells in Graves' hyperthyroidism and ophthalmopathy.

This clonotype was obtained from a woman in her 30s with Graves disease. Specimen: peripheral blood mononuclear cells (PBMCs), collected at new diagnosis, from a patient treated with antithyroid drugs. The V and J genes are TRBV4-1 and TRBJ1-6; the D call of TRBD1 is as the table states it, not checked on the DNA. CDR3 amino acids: CASSQSDFPGV.